Below, 25 T cell receptor beta chains from the same sample are listed, as sequenced in a study of blood T cell repertoires in COVID-19. Only in-frame clones appear in the TCRdb table, and some are missing; sequencing was by immunoSEQ multiplex PCR. The table has about 140,000 clones, 88% seen once. The source material was peripheral blood. The receptor set was obtained from a human donor with COVID-19, enrolled during active disease. The donor label of this sample is uncertain.

The chain carries TRBV30 and TRBJ1-6, with D uncertain. The CDR3 runs to 12 residues. Germline CDR1 GTSNPN, CDR2 SVGIG (reference sequence). V lost 4 bases to trimming and J lost 9 bases, with 10 bases between them. The CDR3 sequence: CAWTDPPSPLHF. In DNA form, the CDR3 reads TGTGCCTGGACAGATCCGCCTTCACCCCTCCACTTT.

The gene calls are TRBV3-1 (or the pseudogene TRBV3-2) and TRBJ2-7; tentatively, D is TRBD2 (5 bases). Germline V gives CDR1 LGHDT, CDR2 YNNKEL (reference sequence). Trimming pared 5 bases from V and 0 bases from J, leaving 23 bases between. CDR3 length: 18 residues. CDR3 DNA sequence: TGTGCCAGCAGCAAAAGTACTCTTTCCGGGGTGAGCTCCTACGAGCAGTACTTC. Its translation: CASSKSTLSGVSSYEQYF.

Only one count was recorded for this clone. The V gene is TRBV19, the J gene TRBJ1-1; the D gene is possibly TRBD1 (6 bases). CDR1 is LNHDA, CDR2 SQIVND, per germline (reference sequence). CDR3 length: 13 amino acids. V shed 10 bases and J shed 1 base, with 13 bases lying between them. The CDR3 loop reads CATQGHRNTEAFF. The CDR3 DNA reads as TGTGCCACCCAGGGACACCGGAACACTGAAGCTTTCTTT. The full variable domain, rest sourced from reference TRBV19 and TRBJ1-1, is DGGITQSPKYLFRKEGQNVTLSCEQNLNHDAMYWYRQDPGQGLRLIYYSQIVNDFQKGDIAEGYSVSREKKESFPLTVTSAQKNPTAFYLCATQGHRNTEAFFGQGTRLTVV.

This clone has just a few counts. This chain connects TRBV5-1 to TRBJ1-5, with D perhaps TRBD1 (5 bases). V was shortened by 4 bases and J by 5 bases, with 16 bases between the two germline ends. The CDR3 contains 15 residues. Per germline, CDR1 SGHRS and CDR2 YFSETQ. The CDR3 is CASSPGGEEDQPQHF. CDR3 in DNA: TGCGCCAGCAGCCCGGGAGGGGAGGAGGATCAGCCCCAGCATTTT.

As concerns this clone: The sample has other DNA sequences that encode this CDR3 too. The chain uses TRBV7-9 and TRBJ2-7, with 9 bases that match TRBD1. The CDR3 length is 15 residues. Trimming removed 0 bases from V and 2 bases from J; junction bases left unmatched: 2. Germline loops: CDR1 SEHNR, CDR2 FQNEAQ (reference sequence). The CDR3 region has the DNA TGTGCCAGCAGCTTAGCAGGGACAGGGACCTACGAGCAGTACTTC. This codes for CASSLAGTGTYEQYF.

The rearrangement uses TRBV5-1 and TRBJ2-1; a possible D gene is TRBD1 (5 bases). This CDR3 contains 14 residues. The V and J ends lost 8 bases and 2 bases respectively, with 14 bases between them. Looked up from germline, CDR1 is SGHRS and CDR2 is YFSETQ. The CDR3 nucleotides are TGCGCCAGTTATTCAGGGTCGACCTACAATGAGCAGTTCTTC. It specifies CASYSGSTYNEQFF.

This clone has a single count. For the CDR3, the DNA is TGCGCCAGCAGCCCCGACAGGGGGCCAACTAATGAAAAACTGTTTTTT. Its protein is CASSPDRGPTNEKLFF. The rearrangement joins TRBV5-1 to TRBJ1-4, with TRBD1 matching over 10 bases. From germline, CDR1 is SGHRS and CDR2 YFSETQ. This CDR3 comprises 16 residues. Trimming at V came to 4 bases and at J to 0 bases, leaving 3 bases not matched to a gene.

This clone was found once. The J gene is TRBJ1-1, the V gene TRBV5-1; TRBD1 might be the D (6 bases). Germline CDR1 is SGHRS and CDR2 is YFSETQ. The germline V and J ends were trimmed by 1 base and 0 bases, with 10 bases remaining between them. The CDR3 runs to 15 residues. CDR3 sequence: CASSLTGTVNTEAFF. The CDR3 nucleotides read TGCGCCAGCAGCTTGACAGGGACGGTGAACACTGAAGCTTTCTTT.

The chain joins TRBV19 to TRBJ1-1, with D tentatively TRBD1 (5 bases). The CDR3 consists of 15 residues. The germline V gene encodes CDR1 LNHDA and CDR2 SQIVND (reference sequence). The V gene lost 5 bases and the J gene lost 4 bases, with 17 bases spanning the gap. This CDR3 reads CASSHGTWESTEAFF. CDR3 coding DNA: TGTGCCAGTAGTCACGGGACTTGGGAGAGCACTGAAGCTTTCTTT.

This chain connects TRBV2 to TRBJ2-7; 8 bases agree with TRBD1. Per the germline V gene, CDR1 is SNHLY and CDR2 is FYNNEI. The CDR3 loop spans 14 amino acids. V gave up 4 bases and J gave up 4 bases; unmatched junction bases: 6. The CDR3: CASSAEDRGYEQYF. The CDR3 coding sequence is TGTGCCAGCAGTGCCGAAGACAGGGGATACGAGCAGTACTTC.

The chain's CDR3 is CASSIRQGPGYTF. CDR3 bases: TGTGCCAGTAGTATCCGACAGGGGCCTGGCTACACCTTC. V is TRBV19 and J is TRBJ1-2; 8 bases match TRBD1. This CDR3 comprises 13 residues. V was clipped by 3 bases and J by 7 bases; unmatched bases: 4. Germline CDR1 and CDR2: LNHDA and SQIVND (reference sequence). The whole variable domain, remainder taken from reference TRBV19 and TRBJ1-2, is DGGITQSPKYLFRKEGQNVTLSCEQNLNHDAMYWYRQDPGQGLRLIYYSQIVNDFQKGDIAEGYSVSREKKESFPLTVTSAQKNPTAFYLCASSIRQGPGYTFGSGTRLTVV.

The CDR3 DNA follows: TGTGCCAGCAGCCCCCGCGGGCTCATAGATTCACCCCTCCACTTT. Translation gives CASSPRGLIDSPLHF. The chain is built from TRBV9 and TRBJ1-6; D is uncertain. V was clipped by 4 bases and J by 8 bases, with 16 bases between them. This CDR3 is built from 15 residues. Germline CDR1 SGDLS, CDR2 YYNGEE.

This chain links TRBV3-1 (or the pseudogene TRBV3-2) with TRBJ2-1, with 9 bases that match TRBD2. Losses at the gene ends were 1 base for V and 7 bases for J; bases not matched to a gene: 2. Germline V CDR1 and CDR2: LGHDT, YNNKEL (reference sequence). This CDR3 spans 14 amino acids. As DNA, the CDR3 is TGTGCCAGCAGCCAAGGAGCGGGAGGTAATGAGCAGTTCTTC. It codes for CASSQGAGGNEQFF.

The V call is TRBV5-1, the J call TRBJ2-7, with D maybe TRBD1 (6 bases). The CDR3 totals 15 residues. Germline CDR1 is SGHRS and CDR2 is YFSETQ. Deletions cut 0 bases from V and 3 bases from J, with 13 bases between. CDR3 sequence reads: CASSLAFATGYEQYF. CDR3 DNA: TGCGCCAGCAGCTTGGCCTTCGCGACAGGCTACGAGCAGTACTTC.

V is TRBV19 and J is TRBJ1-5; 8 bases are a match to TRBD1. Germline-derived CDR1 and CDR2 are LNHDA and SQIVND (reference sequence). Unmatched junction bases numbered 6, after V lost 3 bases and J lost 5 bases. This CDR3 spans 15 amino acids. The CDR3 DNA reads TGTGCCAGTAGTATCTTTTCAGGGGGCGATCAGCCCCAGCATTTT. This sequence encodes CASSIFSGGDQPQHF.

The chain joins TRBV5-1 to TRBJ1-2, with 7 bases lining up with TRBD1. This CDR3 is 13 amino acids long. The J segment lost 3 bases and the V segment lost 4 bases, leaving 3 bases of the junction unmatched. Germline V CDR1 and CDR2: SGHRS, YFSETQ. In DNA, the CDR3 is TGCGCCAGCAGCCATACAGGGGACTATGGCTACACCTTC. Translating it yields CASSHTGDYGYTF.

The V and J genes are TRBV15 and TRBJ2-5; D gene uncertain. Germline loops: CDR1 LNHNV, CDR2 YYDKDF (reference sequence). The V and J ends lost 1 base and 3 bases respectively, with 6 bases between them. The CDR3 length is 13 residues. CDR3 in DNA: TGTGCCACCAGCAGAGTAGAGGAAGAGACCCAGTACTTC. Protein sequence: CATSRVEEETQYF.

This chain links TRBV10-1 with TRBJ2-5, with D maybe TRBD2 (5 bases). V shed 1 base and J shed 3 bases, with 9 bases lying between them. The germline gives CDR1 WNHNN, CDR2 SYGVQD (reference sequence). This CDR3 region has 14 residues. The CDR3 loop reads CASSEYREEETQYF. The CDR3, as DNA: TGCGCCAGCAGTGAGTACCGGGAAGAAGAGACCCAGTACTTC.

The V and J genes are TRBV11-2 and TRBJ2-2; 10 bases map to TRBD2. Germline V gene data show CDR1 as SGHAT and CDR2 as FQNNGV. After removal of 5 bases from V and 4 bases from J, the junction contained 4 bases not matched to a gene. The CDR3 is made up of 15 amino acids. The CDR3 is CASSPIAGGTGELFF. The CDR3 DNA reads TGTGCCAGCAGCCCTATAGCGGGGGGCACCGGGGAGCTGTTTTTT.

The chain uses TRBV10-2 and TRBJ1-6; maybe TRBD1 (6 bases). With 7 bases removed from V and 5 bases from J, the gap between germline ends came to 18 bases. The germline V gene encodes CDR1 WSHSY and CDR2 SAAADI. This CDR3 has 16 amino acids. CDR3 DNA: TGCGCCAGCACCTCGTCGCCGGGACACCATAATTCACCCCTCCACTTT. Protein sequence: CASTSSPGHHNSPLHF.

The chain joins TRBV10-3 to TRBJ1-2; unclear D gene. The CDR3 loop spans 12 amino acids. V lost 7 bases and J 4 bases, leaving 10 bases between the germline ends. Germline CDR1 and CDR2: ENHRY and SYGVKD. The CDR3 DNA reads as TGTGCCATCACAGACACATTCTATGGCTACACCTTC. As protein: CAITDTFYGYTF.

The rearrangement uses TRBV2 and TRBJ2-4, with D possibly matching TRBD1 (5 bases). Per the germline V gene, CDR1 is SNHLY and CDR2 is FYNNEI. The length of the CDR3 is 14 residues. Trimming removed 4 bases at V and 15 bases at J, with 22 bases between. In DNA form, the CDR3 reads TGTGCCAGCAGTGCCACGGACAACATCTCTCGGCGGTACTTC. It specifies CASSATDNISRRYF. The variable domain in full, completed from reference TRBV2 and TRBJ2-4, reads EPEVTQTPSHQVTQMGQEVILRCVPISNHLYFYWYRQILGQKVEFLVSFYNNEISEKSEIFDDQFSVERPDGSNFTLKIRSTKLEDSAMYFCASSATDNISRRYFGAGTRLSVL.

The chain uses TRBV6-5 and TRBJ2-1, with 15 nucleotides matching TRBD2. The CDR3 loop spans 16 amino acids. V dropped 4 bases and J dropped 9; count of bases not matched to a gene: 7. Germline V gene sequence: CDR1 MNHEY, CDR2 SVGAGI. DNA for the CDR3: TGTGCCAGCAGTTCCGGACTAGCGGGGGGGCTAGGTGAGCAGTTCTTC. It translates to CASSSGLAGGLGEQFF.

This chain links TRBV7-2 with TRBJ2-7; 9 positions match TRBD2. CDR1 is SGHTA, CDR2 FQGNSA, per germline. V lost 3 bases to trimming and J lost 4 bases; unmatched junction nucleotides: 1. The CDR3 has 13 amino acids. CDR3 sequence: CASSFSGGYEQYF. For the CDR3, the DNA is TGTGCCAGCAGCTTCAGCGGGGGGTACGAGCAGTACTTC.

This sequence joins TRBV6-6 and TRBJ1-6; D might be TRBD1 (5 bases). Trimming removed 5 bases at V and 8 bases at J, with 16 bases between. The CDR3 totals 15 residues. The germline gives CDR1 MNHNY, CDR2 SVGAGI (reference sequence). The CDR3 coding sequence is TGTGCCAGCAGTCCCATTGGACAAAGGGATTCACCCCTCCACTTT. Its translation: CASSPIGQRDSPLHF.